This T cell receptor beta chain was captured in a study of beta chain features in type 1 diabetes. Study results and caveats: TCRB CDR3s were moderately but significantly shorter in Type 1 diabetes patients in all four CD4+ subsets. Unsettled here was the matter of whether HLA type influences TCRB rearrangement.

The sequenced template was cDNA made from the entire isolated RNA. Assay: immunoSEQ multiplex PCR; the TCRdb copy retains only in-frame clones and omits some. Of 330,000 or so clones listed, around 12% are singletons. This clone has a handful of counts. Its antigen is undetermined. The CDR3 has 11 residues. Germline CDR1 SGDLS, CDR2 YYNGEE. Trimming stripped 6 bases from V and 7 bases from J, with 8 bases between. Sequenced material: naive CD4+ T cells from blood. The gene calls are TRBV9 and TRBJ2-1, with D perhaps matching TRBD2 (5 bases). This TCR came from a woman aged 18-29 years with type 1 diabetes. The CDR3 sequence is CASTRGNEQFF. CDR3 nucleotides: TGTGCCAGCACGAGAGGGAATGAGCAGTTCTTC.